The 14 T cell receptor beta chains in this list originate from one sample, sequenced in a study of early T cells in non-severe SARS-CoV-2 infection. TCRdb analysed the 5' RACE reads with MiXCR anew, one entry per CDR3 protein. In the table there are some 100,000 distinct CDR3 sequences, roughly 14% of which are singletons. Sequencing was done on a sample of whole blood. The receptors come from an adult who was a healthcare worker with PCR-confirmed SARS-CoV-2 infection or an uninfected control (not recorded which).

The genes are TRBV10-2 and TRBJ1-5; 7 bases agree with TRBD1. This CDR3 comprises 15 residues. Germline assignment: CDR1 WSHSY and CDR2 SAAADI. Germline trimming cut 2 bases from V and 5 bases from J; bases unmatched to any gene: 6. Here the CDR3 reads CASSEMRGRDQPQHF. The CDR3 nucleotides read TGCGCCAGCAGTGAGATGAGGGGGCGGGATCAGCCCCAGCATTTT.

This chain links TRBV5-1 with TRBJ1-1, with 8 bases that match TRBD1. V shed 1 base and J 5 bases; nucleotides not matched to a gene: 10. The CDR3 consists of 16 residues. Germline assignment: CDR1 SGHRS and CDR2 YFSETQ. The CDR3 nucleotides read TGCGCCAGCAGCTTGATCGGGGACAGGAGAGGGACTGAAGCTTTCTTT. Translated, it gives CASSLIGDRRGTEAFF.

The DNA of the CDR3 is TGTGCCACCAGCAGAGATGCTAGCAATCAGCCCCAGCATTTT. As protein: CATSRDASNQPQHF. This rearrangement joins TRBV15 to TRBJ1-5; D is undetermined. The CDR3 consists of 14 residues. The V and J ends lost 0 bases and 0 bases respectively, with 3 bases between them. Germline CDR1 LNHNV, CDR2 YYDKDF (reference sequence).

In DNA, the CDR3 is TGTGCCAGCAGCCCTCGACTCGGACAGGGTAAGAATGAGCAGTTCTTC. It is translated as CASSPRLGQGKNEQFF. This rearrangement joins TRBV7-9 to TRBJ2-1; 8 bases map to TRBD1. The CDR3 extends over 16 amino acids. V dropped 5 bases and J dropped 7; count of bases not matched to a gene: 13. In germline, CDR1 is SEHNR, CDR2 FQNEAQ (reference sequence).

The chain combines TRBV11-2 with TRBJ2-1, with TRBD1 matching over 9 bases. CDR3 length equals 16 residues. With V trimmed by 4 bases and J by 2 bases, 6 bases remained unmatched. Germline CDR1 SGHAT, CDR2 FQNNGV. CDR3 sequence: CASSWGQGMTYNEQFF. The CDR3 bases are TGTGCCAGCAGCTGGGGACAGGGTATGACCTACAATGAGCAGTTCTTC.

This clonotype was seen at least ten times. V is TRBV15 and J is TRBJ2-1; D not resolved. The CDR3 spans 13 residues. Germline CDR1 and CDR2: LNHNV and YYDKDF (reference sequence). Trimming shortened V by 3 bases and J by 10 bases, and 13 bases separated the two germline ends. This CDR3 reads CATSRDPQYEQFF. For the CDR3, the DNA is TGTGCCACCAGCAGGGACCCCCAATACGAGCAGTTCTTC.

The CDR3 DNA follows: TGTGCCAGCAGCTCCCCCGGGGGGGGGCCCCTCAACAATGAGCAGTTCTTC. Translated: CASSSPGGGPLNNEQFF. The J gene is TRBJ2-1, the V gene TRBV5-5; 8 bases match TRBD2. Germline trimming cut 3 bases from V and 5 bases from J; bases unmatched to any gene: 13. Per the germline V gene, CDR1 is SGHKS and CDR2 is YYEKEE (reference sequence). This CDR3 is built from 17 residues. The variable domain in full, completed from reference TRBV5-5 and TRBJ2-1, reads DAGVTQSPTHLIKTRGQQVTLRCSPISGHKSVSWYQQVLGQGPQFIFQYYEKEERGRGNFPDRFSARQFPNYSSELNVNALLLGDSALYLCASSSPGGGPLNNEQFFGPGTRLTVL.

This chain joins TRBV7-8 and TRBJ1-6, with D hard to call. This CDR3 comprises 14 residues. Trimming took 6 bases from V and 6 from J, leaving 12 bases between them. Germline lookup yields CDR1 SGHVS and CDR2 FQNEAQ. The CDR3 protein is CASRPPGSNSPLHF. The CDR3 region has the DNA TGTGCCAGCAGACCACCGGGGTCTAATTCACCCCTCCACTTT.

V usage is TRBV9 and J usage is TRBJ1-2; TRBD1 might be the D (6 bases). Trimming stripped 4 bases from V and 2 bases from J, with 12 bases between. The CDR3 covers 14 residues. From germline, CDR1 is SGDLS and CDR2 YYNGEE. The CDR3 protein is CASSPMGANYGYTF. In DNA, the CDR3 is TGTGCCAGCAGCCCCATGGGGGCCAACTATGGCTACACCTTC.

This chain links TRBV19 with TRBJ2-5, with TRBD1 matching 7 bases. Germline V gives CDR1 LNHDA, CDR2 SQIVND (reference sequence). Trimming removed 5 bases from V and 2 bases from J; junction bases left unmatched: 2. This CDR3 has 13 amino acids. The CDR3 region is CASSETGQETQYF. Written as DNA, the CDR3 is TGTGCCAGTAGTGAGACAGGGCAAGAGACCCAGTACTTC.

The chain's CDR3 is CASSLLVDRGAGANVLTF. The DNA of the CDR3 is TGCGCCAGCAGCTTGCTCGTGGACAGGGGTGCCGGGGCCAACGTCCTGACTTTC. The chain links TRBV5-1 to TRBJ2-6, with 9 bases lining up with TRBD1. With V trimmed by 1 base and J by 4 bases, 9 bases remained unmatched. This CDR3 contains 18 residues. The germline CDR1 and CDR2 sequences are SGHRS and YFSETQ. The full variable domain, rest sourced from reference TRBV5-1 and TRBJ2-6, is KAGVTQTPRYLIKTRGQQVTLSCSPISGHRSVSWYQQTPGQGLQFLFEYFSETQRNKGNFPGRFSGRQFSNSRSEMNVSTLELGDSALYLCASSLLVDRGAGANVLTFGAGSRLTVL.

This clonotype was detected a few times. This chain links TRBV24-1 with TRBJ1-3, with D unclear. The germline CDR1 and CDR2 sequences are KGHDR and SFDVKD. Trimming stripped 9 bases from V and 0 bases from J, with 14 bases between. The CDR3 is 15 residues long. This CDR3 reads CATADAQSSGNTIYF. As DNA, the CDR3 is TGTGCCACCGCCGACGCCCAGAGCTCTGGAAACACCATATATTTT.

This clonotype was found many times. The V gene is TRBV12-3 or TRBV12-4, the J gene TRBJ2-3; TRBD2 aligns across 7 bases. V lost 3 bases, J lost 4 bases, and 4 bases stayed unmatched. This CDR3 is built from 14 residues. For the CDR3, the DNA is TGTGCCAGCAGTTTCGGTGGGGGGGCAGATACGCAGTATTTT. Its translation: CASSFGGGADTQYF.

This clonotype has more than one count but fewer than ten. The chain carries TRBV11-2 and TRBJ1-2; D may be TRBD1 (5 bases). Germline CDR1 SGHAT, CDR2 FQNNGV. The V end lost 0 bases, the J end lost 8 bases, and 19 bases lay between the germline ends. This CDR3 has 16 amino acids. The CDR3 protein is CASSLDWRGRKFGYTF. The CDR3 DNA sequence: TGTGCCAGCAGCTTAGATTGGAGGGGAAGAAAGTTCGGCTACACCTTC.